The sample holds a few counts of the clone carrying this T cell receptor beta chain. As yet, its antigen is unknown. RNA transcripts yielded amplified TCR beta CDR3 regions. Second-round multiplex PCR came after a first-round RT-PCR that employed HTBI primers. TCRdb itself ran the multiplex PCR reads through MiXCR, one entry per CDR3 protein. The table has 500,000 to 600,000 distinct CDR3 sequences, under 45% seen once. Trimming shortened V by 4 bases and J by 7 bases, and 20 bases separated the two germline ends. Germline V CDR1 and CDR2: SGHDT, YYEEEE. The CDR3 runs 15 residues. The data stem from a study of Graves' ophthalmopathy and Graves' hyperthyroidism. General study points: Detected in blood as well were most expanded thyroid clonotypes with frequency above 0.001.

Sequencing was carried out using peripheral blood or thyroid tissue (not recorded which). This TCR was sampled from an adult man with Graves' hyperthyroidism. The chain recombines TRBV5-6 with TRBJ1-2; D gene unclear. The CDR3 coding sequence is TGTGCCAGCAGCCAAGATTCTACAAGTCGTCGTGGCTACACCTTC. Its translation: CASSQDSTSRRGYTF.